A selection of T cell receptor beta chains follows, all from one sample in a study of long-term antiretroviral therapy in people with HIV. Using immunoSEQ multiplex PCR, the repertoire was profiled, and TCRdb retains in-frame clones only, with some absent. Found here are 35,000 to 45,000 clones, 86% of them singletons; the top ten hold 3.9%. The sample consisted of unsorted PBMCs, taken just before starting antiretroviral therapy. The receptor set was obtained from a young woman with HIV. Both conserved end residues are part of each CDR3. A D gene is named only where the DNA matches it firmly. Clone size is shown for a subset of rows, as once, few, many or a class of expanded clone.

NA	TRBV28	TRBD2	TRBJ2-1	TGTGCCAGCAGTTTACCTACCCCATCCCTAGCGGGATCTTCCAATGAGCAGTTCTTC	CASSLPTPSLAGSSNEQFF
once	TRBV27	NA	TRBJ1-2	TGTGCCAGCAGCGACATCGGCCGCGGGGGCGTTGTCTATGGCTACACCTTC	CASSDIGRGGVVYGYTF
once	TRBV9	TRBD2	TRBJ2-5	TGTGCCAGCAGCGCAGGGACTAGTCAACCGCAAGAGACCCAGTACTTC	CASSAGTSQPQETQYF
NA	TRBV25-1	NA	TRBJ2-1	TGTGCCAGCAGTCGACTTGTGGAGCAGTTCTTC	CASSRLVEQFF
few	TRBV19	TRBD1	TRBJ1-2	TGTGCCAGTAAGGGGGCAGGCTACACCTTC	CASKGAGYTF
NA	TRBV27	NA	TRBJ2-7	TGTGCCAGCAGAAAAGTCGCTTACTACGAGCAGTACTTC	CASRKVAYYEQYF
few	TRBV4-2	NA	TRBJ1-1	TGTGCCAGCAGCCAAGATAGAGCTGAAGCTTTCTTT	CASSQDRAEAFF
NA	TRBV4-3	NA	TRBJ2-7	TGCGCCAGCAGCCAAGTCCCCGGTCTCTCCTACGAGCAGTACTTC	CASSQVPGLSYEQYF
NA	TRBV11-2	NA	TRBJ2-7	TGTGCCAGCAGCCCCCTAGGGCTACCGTACGAGCAGTACTTC	CASSPLGLPYEQYF
NA	TRBV28	TRBD2	TRBJ2-7	TGTGCCAGCAGTCTAGCGGGAGGGGAGAACTACGAGCAGTACTTC	CASSLAGGENYEQYF
once	TRBV1	NA	TRBJ1-2	TGCACCAGCAGCCAAGATTGTGGCAGGATCGGGGATGGCTACACCTTC	CTSSQDCGRIGDGYTF
NA	TRBV11-3	TRBD2	TRBJ2-1	TGTGCCAGCGAAAGCACCACGATAGCGGGAGGGAACAATGAGCAGTTCTTC	CASESTTIAGGNNEQFF
NA	TRBV7-3	NA	TRBJ2-4	TGTGCCAGCAGCTTAACGGGGTCGGGGAAAGGTGTTCAGTACTTC	CASSLTGSGKGVQYF
NA	TRBV2	NA	TRBJ2-3	TGTGCCAGCATCACAGGCACAGATACGCAGTATTTT	CASITGTDTQYF
few	TRBV29-1	NA	TRBJ2-7	TGCAGCGTTGGTCGGGGATACGAGCAGTACTTC	CSVGRGYEQYF
NA	TRBV28	TRBD2	TRBJ2-1	TGTGCCAGCAGCTATAGCGGGAGAAGACAACACAATGAGCAGTTCTTC	CASSYSGRRQHNEQFF
NA	TRBV4-3	NA	TRBJ2-1	TGCGCCAGCAGCCAAGAGGGACTGCCCTACAATGAGCAGTTCTTC	CASSQEGLPYNEQFF
NA	TRBV13	TRBD2	TRBJ2-7	TGTGCCAGCAGCCCGACTAGCGGGAGGTACGAGCAGTACTTC	CASSPTSGRYEQYF
few	TRBV5-4	TRBD1	TRBJ2-7	TGTGCCAGCAGGGGGACAGAGAAGCTAGGAGAGCAGTACTTC	CASRGTEKLGEQYF
few	TRBV19	NA	TRBJ2-1	TGTGCCAGTAGTCACGAAGGCCTAGGTGAGCAGTTCTTC	CASSHEGLGEQFF
NA	TRBV5-6	TRBD2	TRBJ2-3	TGTGCCAGCAGCTTGGACCTAGCGGGAGGGGGCACGCAGTATTTT	CASSLDLAGGGTQYF
NA	TRBV5-1	NA	TRBJ2-7	TGCGCCAGCAGCTTCGACTCCCGCTACGAGCAGTACTTC	CASSFDSRYEQYF
NA	TRBV7-3	NA	TRBJ1-1	TGTGCCAGCAGCTTGAGTGGGGGGGACACTGAAGCTTTCTTT	CASSLSGGDTEAFF
NA	TRBV6-1	NA	TRBJ1-1	TGTGCCAGCAGTGAAGGGAGGACAGAGAACACTGAAGCTTTCTTT	CASSEGRTENTEAFF
NA	TRBV10-3	TRBD1	TRBJ1-3	TGTGCCATCAGTGAGGCACAGGGGATAGCTGGAAACACCATATATTTT	CAISEAQGIAGNTIYF
NA	TRBV7-3	NA	TRBJ2-3	TGTGCCAGCAGCATGACTATTAATACGCAGTATTTT	CASSMTINTQYF
NA	TRBV11-3	NA	TRBJ2-5	TGTGCCAGCAGCCCCGGGACTTCGTACCAAGAGACCCAGTACTTC	CASSPGTSYQETQYF
NA	TRBV19	NA	TRBJ2-7	TGTGCCAGTAGTATTGGGGCAGTCTACGAGCAGTACTTC	CASSIGAVYEQYF
NA	TRBV29-1	NA	TRBJ2-2	TGCAGCGTTTCTAACGGGGAGCTGTTTTTT	CSVSNGELFF
NA	TRBV9	NA	TRBJ1-3	TGTGCCAGCAGCTCTGGGGGGGTCTCTGGAAACACCATATATTTT	CASSSGGVSGNTIYF